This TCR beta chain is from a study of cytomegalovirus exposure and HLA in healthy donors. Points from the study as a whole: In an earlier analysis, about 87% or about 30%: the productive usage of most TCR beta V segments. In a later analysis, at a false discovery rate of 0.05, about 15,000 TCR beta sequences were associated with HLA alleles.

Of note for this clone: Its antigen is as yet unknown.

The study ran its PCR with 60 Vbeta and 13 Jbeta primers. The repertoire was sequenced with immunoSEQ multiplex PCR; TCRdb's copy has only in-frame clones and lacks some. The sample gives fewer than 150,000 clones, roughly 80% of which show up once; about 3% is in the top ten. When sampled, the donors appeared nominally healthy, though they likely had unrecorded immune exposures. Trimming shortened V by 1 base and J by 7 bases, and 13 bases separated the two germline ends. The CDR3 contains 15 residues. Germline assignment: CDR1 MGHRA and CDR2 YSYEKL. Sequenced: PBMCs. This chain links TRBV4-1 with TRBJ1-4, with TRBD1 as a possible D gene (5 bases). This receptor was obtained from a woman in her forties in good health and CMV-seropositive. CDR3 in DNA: TGCGCCAGCAGCCAAGTCGGGGGGGTGGCTGAAAAACTGTTTTTT. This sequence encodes CASSQVGGVAEKLFF.